This TCR beta chain is drawn from a study of blood T cell repertoires in COVID-19. Study-level information: Sources were T cells, B-cell-depleted T cells, or PBMCs; the material itself was cDNA or gDNA.

As for this clone: Compared with germline, one end of the junction differs, possibly owing to a read error.

This CDR3 contains 16 residues. Germline V gene data show CDR1 as LNHNV and CDR2 as YYDKDF (reference sequence). In the authors' methods: Cell counts per sample came from amplifying reference gene primers. Sequencing used immunoSEQ multiplex PCR; TCRdb keeps in-frame clones, though not all of them. Clone size and the V and J calls come from that table; the DNA yielded D and trimming. The table shows about 110,000 clones, with roughly 83% occurring only once. This TCR came from a woman aged 55-70 years with acute or convalescent COVID-19. The sequenced sample was peripheral blood. The genes are TRBV15 and TRBJ2-5; 7 bases map to TRBD1. The CDR3 DNA follows: TGTGCCATCAGCAGAGCCGGGGACAGCTACCAAGAGACCCAGTACTTC. Translated: CAISRAGDSYQETQYF.